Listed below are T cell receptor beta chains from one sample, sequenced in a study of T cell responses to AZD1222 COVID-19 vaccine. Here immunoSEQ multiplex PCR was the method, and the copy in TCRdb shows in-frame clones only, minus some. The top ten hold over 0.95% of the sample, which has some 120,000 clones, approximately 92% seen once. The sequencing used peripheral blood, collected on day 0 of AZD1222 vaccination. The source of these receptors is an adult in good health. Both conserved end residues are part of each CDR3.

CASSPPLLTGANVLTF	TRBV18	TRBJ2-6
CASSLVTRAEAFF	TRBV11-3	TRBJ1-1
CASSLDYRAAYEQYF	TRBV27	TRBJ2-7
CSARIRYGYTF	TRBV20-1	TRBJ1-2
CASSLVADGANVLTF	TRBV5-1	TRBJ2-6
CASRGDRDVQPQHF	TRBV6-6	TRBJ1-5
CASSLDPGYNQPQHF	TRBV11-2	TRBJ1-5
CASWVTINYGYTF	TRBV6-5	TRBJ1-2
CASSRGQGGYGYTF	TRBV7-9	TRBJ1-2
CASSRGQGYGYTF	TRBV6-6	TRBJ1-2
CATSRDGKASWGRNEKLFF	TRBV15	TRBJ1-4
CASSQVARLRNTGELFF	TRBV14	TRBJ2-2
CASRTSGSADTQYF	TRBV6-5	TRBJ2-3
CASSPPTGRVQPQHF	TRBV19	TRBJ1-5
CVTGSETQYF	TRBV7-9	TRBJ2-5
CASSEGGLIYEQYF	TRBV6-1	TRBJ2-7
CASSYGRGVSAQHF	TRBV28	TRBJ1-5
CASSPGSGRSNERDTQYF	TRBV5-4	TRBJ2-3
CATSQGVLGGNQPQHF	TRBV24-1	TRBJ1-5
CASSHGTGTGSYEQYF	TRBV4-2	TRBJ2-7
CASRGRTVYGYTF	TRBV9	TRBJ1-2
CAISREPTNSPLHF	TRBV10-3	TRBJ1-6
CAWSRGLSATWGNGYTF	TRBV30	TRBJ1-2
CAISRSVGEFVNSPLHF	TRBV10-3	TRBJ1-6
CASSPRGRTNTIYF	TRBV3-1/TRBV3-2	TRBJ1-3
CASSLESGVGELFF	TRBV5-1	TRBJ2-2
CASSQRDRTHEQFF	TRBV3-1/TRBV3-2	TRBJ2-1
CASSPPGRTAAEAFF	TRBV19	TRBJ1-1
CASSSQTARVTEAFF	TRBV5-1	TRBJ1-1
CASSFYRINTGELFF	TRBV13	TRBJ2-2
CASSLAPGEGNTIYF	TRBV5-1	TRBJ1-3
CASSNPGQGMGGYTF	TRBV5-6	TRBJ1-2
CAISGIGQGRSYEQYF	TRBV10-3	TRBJ2-7
CASSRDPTGMLGGNQPQHF	TRBV18	TRBJ1-5
CATMGQRSYEQYF	TRBV10-3	TRBJ2-7
CASSAYGDRVDGYTF	TRBV18	TRBJ1-2
CSVVGGTAQETQYF	TRBV29-1	TRBJ2-5
CASSSGLAAYEQYF	TRBV13	TRBJ2-7
CASSFSSGNTIYF	TRBV3-1/TRBV3-2	TRBJ1-3